These 25 T cell receptor beta chains came from one sample sequenced in a study of blood T cell repertoires in COVID-19. Generated by immunoSEQ multiplex PCR, the TCRdb table keeps only in-frame clones and is missing some. The repertoire has 130,000 to 150,000 clones, around 85% of them found once; the top ten carry 6.2%. The specimen sequenced was PBMCs or T cells enriched from blood (not recorded which). These receptors all come from a woman aged 35 to 49 who had recovered from COVID-19.

The chain couples TRBV2 to TRBJ1-3, with D perhaps matching TRBD1 (6 bases). V lost 3 bases and J lost 0, with 12 bases in between. Germline V CDR1 and CDR2: SNHLY, FYNNEI. This CDR3 region has 16 residues. CDR3 DNA: TGTGCCAGCAGTGATCGGGGACACCGCTCTGGAAACACCATATATTTT. It translates to CASSDRGHRSGNTIYF. The whole variable domain, remainder taken from reference TRBV2 and TRBJ1-3, is EPEVTQTPSHQVTQMGQEVILRCVPISNHLYFYWYRQILGQKVEFLVSFYNNEISEKSEIFDDQFSVERPDGSNFTLKIRSTKLEDSAMYFCASSDRGHRSGNTIYFGEGSWLTVV.

The V gene is TRBV9, the J gene TRBJ2-2; 10 bases map to TRBD2. V shed 4 bases, J shed 6 bases, and the junction held 21 bases outside the gene matches. The CDR3 consists of 20 residues. CDR1 SGDLS and CDR2 YYNGEE come from the germline V gene. The CDR3 region is CASSPGGLAGVYAGAGELFF. The CDR3 coding sequence is TGTGCCAGCAGCCCCGGGGGGCTAGCGGGAGTTTATGCGGGGGCCGGGGAGCTGTTTTTT.

The chain recombines TRBV5-1 with TRBJ2-3, with 10 positions matching TRBD2. The CDR3 runs to 14 residues. The J segment lost 6 bases and the V segment lost 5 bases, leaving 6 bases of the junction unmatched. CDR1 and CDR2 (germline): SGHRS, YFSETQ. The CDR3 reads CASSEAGGPDTQYF. In DNA, the CDR3 is TGCGCCAGCAGTGAAGCGGGAGGGCCGGATACGCAGTATTTT.

The chain has TRBV9 and TRBJ2-3, with 8 bases matching TRBD2. Trimming removed 4 bases from V and 4 bases from J; junction bases left unmatched: 8. Germline V gene data show CDR1 as SGDLS and CDR2 as YYNGEE. CDR3 length: 15 amino acids. This CDR3 reads CASSPGTSGSDTQYF. In DNA, the CDR3 is TGTGCCAGCAGCCCAGGGACTAGTGGTTCAGATACGCAGTATTTT.

J is TRBJ2-4 and V is TRBV30; D may be TRBD1 (7 bases). The CDR3 consists of 17 residues. Trimming shortened V by 2 bases and J by 2 bases, and 19 bases separated the two germline ends. The germline gives CDR1 GTSNPN, CDR2 SVGIG (reference sequence). CDR3 loop: CAWSHGGGISPKNIQYF. CDR3 DNA sequence: TGTGCCTGGAGTCACGGAGGGGGCATAAGTCCCAAAAACATTCAGTACTTC.

This chain links TRBV2 with TRBJ2-7; TRBD2 is a possible D gene (6 bases). V was cut by 6 bases and J by 3 bases, with 18 bases left in between. The germline gives CDR1 SNHLY, CDR2 FYNNEI. The CDR3 extends over 15 amino acids. The CDR3 DNA is TGTGCCAGCAGGACGACACGAGGAGGGAACTACGAGCAGTACTTC. Translation gives CASRTTRGGNYEQYF. Full variable domain (outside the CDR3, taken from reference TRBV2 and TRBJ2-7): EPEVTQTPSHQVTQMGQEVILRCVPISNHLYFYWYRQILGQKVEFLVSFYNNEISEKSEIFDDQFSVERPDGSNFTLKIRSTKLEDSAMYFCASRTTRGGNYEQYFGPGTRLTVT.

The chain combines TRBV19 with TRBJ1-1; 12 nucleotides agree with TRBD1. V dropped 8 bases and J dropped 2; count of bases not matched to a gene: 6. The CDR3 covers 15 residues. Germline CDR1 and CDR2: LNHDA and SQIVND (reference sequence). In DNA form, the CDR3 reads TGTGCCAGTTTCGACGGGACAGGGGGCAACACTGAAGCTTTCTTT. Translated, it gives CASFDGTGGNTEAFF.

The chain has TRBV7-9 and TRBJ1-1; tentatively, D is TRBD1 (6 bases). CDR1 is SEHNR and CDR2 is FQNEAQ in the germline V gene (reference sequence). This CDR3 contains 14 residues. Trimming cost V 6 bases and J 4 bases, with 15 bases left between them. CDR3 residues: CASSRTVLLTEAFF. The CDR3 nucleotides read TGTGCCAGCAGTCGGACAGTATTGCTCACTGAAGCTTTCTTT.

This clone was seen a few times. V gene TRBV5-1 combines with J gene TRBJ2-1, with 7 bases aligning to TRBD2. Germline CDR1 is SGHRS and CDR2 is YFSETQ. The V gene end was trimmed by 3 bases and the J gene end by 1 base; junction bases not matched to a gene: 19. The CDR3 is 20 amino acids. The CDR3 DNA follows: TGCGCCAGCAGCTCCCCCCGCGGTAGCGGGCGTCTCATATCCTACAATGAGCAGTTCTTC. This sequence encodes CASSSPRGSGRLISYNEQFF.

The chain combines TRBV28 with TRBJ2-3; 7 nucleotides agree with TRBD2. The CDR3 has 17 residues. Germline trimming cut 5 bases from V and 2 bases from J; bases unmatched to any gene: 13. Germline CDR1 and CDR2: MDHEN and SYDVKM. CDR3 nucleotide sequence: TGTGCCAGCAGTCCCTTCTCCGGGACTACTAACACAGATACGCAGTATTTT. Residues: CASSPFSGTTNTDTQYF.

The CDR3 DNA sequence: TGCAGTGCTAGTGGTAGCGGGAGGATTATCGGCCATGAGCAGTTCTTC. It translates to CSASGSGRIIGHEQFF. This chain joins TRBV20-1 and TRBJ2-1; 10 positions agree with TRBD2. The trim removed 3 bases at V and 8 bases at J, leaving 13 bases unmatched. CDR1 is DFQATT, CDR2 SNEGSKA, per germline (reference sequence). The CDR3 consists of 16 residues.

This clone occurred once. The V gene is TRBV5-5, the J gene TRBJ2-7, with 9 bases matching TRBD1. V gave up 2 bases and J gave up 7 bases; unmatched junction bases: 10. The CDR3 runs to 15 residues. CDR1 and CDR2 (germline): SGHKS, YYEKEE (reference sequence). CDR3 sequence: CASSLLQGAIREQYF. The CDR3 DNA reads TGTGCCAGCAGCTTACTACAGGGGGCAATAAGGGAGCAGTACTTC.

The genes are TRBV7-9 and TRBJ2-1; 11 positions match TRBD2. Germline CDR1 and CDR2: SEHNR and FQNEAQ (reference sequence). With 6 bases clipped from V and 15 bases from J, the junction kept 7 bases outside the gene matches. CDR3 length equals 12 residues. CDR3 DNA sequence: TGTGCCAGCAGTAAGGGGACTAGCGGAGGGTTCTTC. This translates into CASSKGTSGGFF.

The gene calls are TRBV6-5 and TRBJ2-7; 8 positions match TRBD1. This CDR3 contains 13 residues. Germline V lookup: CDR1 MNHEY, CDR2 SVGAGI. V lost 7 bases, J lost 6 bases, and 8 bases stayed unmatched. For the CDR3, the DNA is TGTGCCAGCACCCCGACAGGGGATGGCGAGCAGTACTTC. Translating gives CASTPTGDGEQYF.

The chain has TRBV6-5 and TRBJ2-3; the match to TRBD2 covers 13 bases. The CDR3 has 14 amino acids. Trimming at V came to 10 bases and at J to 5 bases, leaving 6 bases not matched to a gene. Germline V lookup: CDR1 MNHEY, CDR2 SVGAGI. The CDR3 coding sequence is TGTGCCACTTGGACTAGCGGGAGAGTAGATACGCAGTATTTT. Translation gives CATWTSGRVDTQYF.

A single count supports this clone. The V and J genes are TRBV5-1 and TRBJ2-7, with 10 bases identical to TRBD1. Germline CDR1 is SGHRS and CDR2 is YFSETQ. The CDR3 loop spans 14 amino acids. Unmatched junction bases numbered 4, after V lost 4 bases and J lost 3 bases. The CDR3 is CASSPGQGGYEQYF. CDR3 nucleotide sequence: TGCGCCAGCAGCCCAGGACAGGGGGGCTACGAGCAGTACTTC.

The CDR3 sequence is CASSQGSGNQPQHF. The CDR3 DNA sequence: TGCGCCAGCAGCCAAGGGTCGGGGAATCAGCCCCAGCATTTT. The gene calls are TRBV4-1 and TRBJ1-5; no definite D call. With 1 base removed from V and 4 bases from J, the gap between germline ends came to 8 bases. From germline, CDR1 is MGHRA and CDR2 YSYEKL. This CDR3 is built from 14 residues.

The gene calls are TRBV3-1 (or the pseudogene TRBV3-2) and TRBJ1-4; the D gene is possibly TRBD1 (5 bases). Germline V CDR1 and CDR2: LGHDT, YNNKEL (reference sequence). The CDR3 is 16 residues long. V lost 4 bases to trimming and J lost 8 bases, with 20 bases between them. CDR3 loop: CASSPGRAGSDEKLFF. For the CDR3, the DNA is TGTGCCAGCAGCCCAGGCAGGGCAGGAAGCGACGAAAAACTGTTTTTT.

The chain couples TRBV11-1 to TRBJ2-7; D gene unclear. The CDR3 is 13 residues long. Germline assignment: CDR1 SGHAT and CDR2 FQDESV (reference sequence). Trimming left V 1 base short and J 3 bases short, with 7 bases between. The CDR3 bases are TGTGCCAGCAGCTTAGACGGGTACTACGAGCAGTACTTC. Protein: CASSLDGYYEQYF.

This chain links TRBV30 with TRBJ1-4; the D gene is possibly TRBD1 (5 bases). Between the trimmed V and J ends, which lost 2 bases and 1 base, there was a span of 20 bases. This CDR3 has 18 amino acids. Germline V gene sequence: CDR1 GTSNPN, CDR2 SVGIG (reference sequence). The DNA for the CDR3 is TGTGCCTGGAGTTACAGGAGAACCGCCCCTCAAACTAATGAAAAACTGTTTTTT. This sequence encodes CAWSYRRTAPQTNEKLFF.

V gene TRBV10-3 combines with J gene TRBJ1-1; weak D call: TRBD1 (5 bases). V lost 2 bases, J lost 3 bases, and 10 bases lay in between. This CDR3 is 14 amino acids long. Germline V gene lookup returns CDR1 ENHRY and CDR2 SYGVKD. Here the CDR3 DNA reads TGTGCCATCAGTGAGGGTGACAGATACACTGAAGCTTTCTTT. Residues: CAISEGDRYTEAFF.

The genes are TRBV12-3 or TRBV12-4 and TRBJ1-5; 10 bases align to TRBD1. This CDR3 region has 13 residues. Trimming took 7 bases from V and 6 from J; bases not matched to a gene: 3. The CDR3 sequence is CASTRTGGQPQHF. The DNA of the CDR3 is TGTGCCAGCACCCGGACAGGGGGTCAGCCCCAGCATTTT.

V usage is TRBV19 and J usage is TRBJ2-3; a possible D gene is TRBD2 (5 bases). Germline CDR1 is LNHDA and CDR2 is SQIVND (reference sequence). CDR3 length equals 15 residues. Trimming stripped 6 bases from V and 4 bases from J, with 17 bases between. CDR3 protein: CASSPTRGGSDTQYF. The CDR3 region has the DNA TGTGCCAGTAGCCCAACCCGGGGTGGGTCAGATACGCAGTATTTT.

This rearrangement joins TRBV14 to TRBJ1-5, with 7 bases lining up with TRBD1. CDR3 length: 14 amino acids. Trimming at V came to 4 bases and at J to 2 bases, leaving 2 bases not matched to a gene. The germline gives CDR1 SGHDN, CDR2 FVKESK. This CDR3 is CASSPGGGNQPQHF. CDR3 DNA sequence: TGTGCCAGCAGCCCAGGGGGAGGCAATCAGCCCCAGCATTTT. Combining the CDR3 with reference TRBV14 and TRBJ1-5 gives the whole variable domain EAGVTQFPSHSVIEKGQTVTLRCDPISGHDNLYWYRRVMGKEIKFLLHFVKESKQDESGMPNNRFLAERTGGTYSTLKVQPAELEDSGVYFCASSPGGGNQPQHFGDGTRLSIL.

This chain connects TRBV27 to TRBJ1-1, with D perhaps TRBD1 (5 bases). Trimming removed 5 bases at V and 0 bases at J, with 7 bases between. Germline CDR1 and CDR2: MNHEY and SMNVEV (reference sequence). The CDR3 contains 13 residues. CDR3 in DNA: TGTGCCAGCAGTGTGACAGTGAACACTGAAGCTTTCTTT. Protein product: CASSVTVNTEAFF.